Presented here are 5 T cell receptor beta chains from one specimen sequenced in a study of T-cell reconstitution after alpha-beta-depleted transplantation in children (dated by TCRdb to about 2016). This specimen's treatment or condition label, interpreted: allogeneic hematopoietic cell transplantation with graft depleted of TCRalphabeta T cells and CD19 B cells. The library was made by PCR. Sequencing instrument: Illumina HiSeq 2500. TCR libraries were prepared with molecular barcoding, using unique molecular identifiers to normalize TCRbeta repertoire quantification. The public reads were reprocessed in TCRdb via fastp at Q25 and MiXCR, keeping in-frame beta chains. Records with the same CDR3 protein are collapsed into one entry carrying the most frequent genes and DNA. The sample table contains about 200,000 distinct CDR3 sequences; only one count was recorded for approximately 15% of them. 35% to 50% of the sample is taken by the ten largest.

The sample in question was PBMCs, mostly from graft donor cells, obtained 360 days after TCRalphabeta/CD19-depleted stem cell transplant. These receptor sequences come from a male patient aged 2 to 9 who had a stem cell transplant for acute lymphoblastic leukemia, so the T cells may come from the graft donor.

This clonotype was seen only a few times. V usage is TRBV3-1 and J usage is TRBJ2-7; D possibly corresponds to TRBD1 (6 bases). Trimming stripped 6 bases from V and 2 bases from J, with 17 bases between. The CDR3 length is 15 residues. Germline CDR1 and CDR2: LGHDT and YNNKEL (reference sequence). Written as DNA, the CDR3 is TGTGCCAGCAGGTTCGGGAACGAGGGGGCCTACGAGCAGTACTTC. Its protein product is CASRFGNEGAYEQYF.

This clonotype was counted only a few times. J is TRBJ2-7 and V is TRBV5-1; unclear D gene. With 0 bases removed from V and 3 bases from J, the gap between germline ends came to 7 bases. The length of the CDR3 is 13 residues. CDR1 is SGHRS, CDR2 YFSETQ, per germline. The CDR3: CASSLGVLYEQYF. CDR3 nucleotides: TGCGCCAGCAGCTTGGGGGTCCTCTACGAGCAGTACTTC.

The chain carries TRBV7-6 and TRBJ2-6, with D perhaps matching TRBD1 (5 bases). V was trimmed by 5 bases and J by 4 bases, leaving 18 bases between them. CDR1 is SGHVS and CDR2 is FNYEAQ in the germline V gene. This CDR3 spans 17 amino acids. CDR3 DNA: TGTGCCAGCAGCCCACAACCCAGGGCAGCAGGGGCCAACGTCCTGACTTTC. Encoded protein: CASSPQPRAAGANVLTF.

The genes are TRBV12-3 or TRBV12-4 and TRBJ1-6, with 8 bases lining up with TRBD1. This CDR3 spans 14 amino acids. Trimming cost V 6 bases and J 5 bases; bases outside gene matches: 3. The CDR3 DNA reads TGTGCCAGCAGGTTGACAGGGGATAATTCACCCCTCCACTTT. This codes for CASRLTGDNSPLHF.

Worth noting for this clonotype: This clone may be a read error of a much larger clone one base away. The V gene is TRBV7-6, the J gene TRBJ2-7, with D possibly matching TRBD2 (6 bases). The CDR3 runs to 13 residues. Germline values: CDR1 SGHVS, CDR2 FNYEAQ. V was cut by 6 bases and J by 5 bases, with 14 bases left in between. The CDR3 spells CASSSGVGDEQYF. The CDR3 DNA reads TGTGCCAGCAGTTCGGGGGTGGGGGACGAGCAGTACTTC.